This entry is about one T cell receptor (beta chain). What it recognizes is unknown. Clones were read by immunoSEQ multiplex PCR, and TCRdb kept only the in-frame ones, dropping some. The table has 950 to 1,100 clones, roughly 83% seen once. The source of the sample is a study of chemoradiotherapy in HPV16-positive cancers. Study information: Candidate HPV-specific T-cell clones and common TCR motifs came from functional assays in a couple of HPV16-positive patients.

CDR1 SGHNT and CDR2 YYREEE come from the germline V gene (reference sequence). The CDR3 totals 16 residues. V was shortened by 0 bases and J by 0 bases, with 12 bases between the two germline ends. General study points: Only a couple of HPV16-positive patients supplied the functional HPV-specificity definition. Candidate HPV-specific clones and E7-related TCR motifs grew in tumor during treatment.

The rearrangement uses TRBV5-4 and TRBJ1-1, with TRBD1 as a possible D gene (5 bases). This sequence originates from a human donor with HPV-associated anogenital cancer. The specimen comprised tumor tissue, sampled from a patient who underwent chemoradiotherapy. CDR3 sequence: CASSLGGDELNTEAFF. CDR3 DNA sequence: TGTGCCAGCAGCTTGGGGGGGGATGAGTTGAACACTGAAGCTTTCTTT.